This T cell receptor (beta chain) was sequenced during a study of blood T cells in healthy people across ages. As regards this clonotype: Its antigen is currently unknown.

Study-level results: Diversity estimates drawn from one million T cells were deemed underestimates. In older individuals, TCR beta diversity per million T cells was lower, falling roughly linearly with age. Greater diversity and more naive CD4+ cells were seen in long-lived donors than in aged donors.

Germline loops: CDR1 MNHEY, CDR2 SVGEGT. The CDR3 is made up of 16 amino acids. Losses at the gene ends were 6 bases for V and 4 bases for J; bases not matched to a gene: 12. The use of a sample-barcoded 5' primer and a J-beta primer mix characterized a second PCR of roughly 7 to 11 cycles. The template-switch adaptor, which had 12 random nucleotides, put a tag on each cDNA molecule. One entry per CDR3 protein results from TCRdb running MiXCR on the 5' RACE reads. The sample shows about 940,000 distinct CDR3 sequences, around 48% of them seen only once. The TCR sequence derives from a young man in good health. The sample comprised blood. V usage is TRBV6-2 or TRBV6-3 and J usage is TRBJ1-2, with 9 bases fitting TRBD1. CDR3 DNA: TGTGCCAGCAGACCTCCTTACAGGGGGCGACCCTATGGCTACACCTTC. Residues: CASRPPYRGRPYGYTF.